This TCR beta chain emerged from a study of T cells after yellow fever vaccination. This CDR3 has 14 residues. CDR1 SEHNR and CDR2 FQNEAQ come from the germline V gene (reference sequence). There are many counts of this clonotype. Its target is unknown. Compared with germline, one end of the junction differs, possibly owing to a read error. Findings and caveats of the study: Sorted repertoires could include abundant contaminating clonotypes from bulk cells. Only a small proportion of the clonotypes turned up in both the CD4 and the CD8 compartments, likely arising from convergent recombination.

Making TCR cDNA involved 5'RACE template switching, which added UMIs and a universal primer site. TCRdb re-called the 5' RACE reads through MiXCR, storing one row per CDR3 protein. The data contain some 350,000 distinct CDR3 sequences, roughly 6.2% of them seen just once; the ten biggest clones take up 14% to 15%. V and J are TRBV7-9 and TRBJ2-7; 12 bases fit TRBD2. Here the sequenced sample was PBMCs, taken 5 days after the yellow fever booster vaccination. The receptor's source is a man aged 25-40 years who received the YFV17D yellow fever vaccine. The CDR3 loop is CASSLELAGGAGHF. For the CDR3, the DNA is TGTGCCAGCAGCTTAGAACTAGCGGGAGGCGCGGGGCACTTC. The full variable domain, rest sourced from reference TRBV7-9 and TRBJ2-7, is DTGVSQNPRHKITKRGQNVTFRCDPISEHNRLYWYRQTLGQGPEFLTYFQNEAQLEKSRLLSDRFSAERPKGSFSTLEIQRTEQGDSAMYLCASSLELAGGAGHFGPGTRLTVT.